These T cell receptor beta chains were read from a single sample in a study of blood T cell repertoires in COVID-19. Using immunoSEQ multiplex PCR, the repertoire was profiled, and TCRdb retains in-frame clones only, with some absent. The table records tens of thousands of clones, 80% of them present only once. The specimen was peripheral blood. The receptor set was obtained from a woman aged 70-85 years with acute or convalescent COVID-19. Each CDR3 is given with its conserved first and last residue. Each record gives: D gene, clone size, V gene, J gene, CDR3 protein, CDR3 DNA. The D gene is left open where the match is weak. Clone size is shown for a subset of rows, as once, few, many or a class of expanded clone.

d_gene: TRBD2
abundance: .
v_gene: TRBV6-4
j_gene: TRBJ2-3
CDR3aa: CASSERGGTDTQYF
CDR3nt: TGTGCCAGCAGTGAGCGGGGGGGCACAGATACGCAGTATTTT

d_gene: .
abundance: .
v_gene: TRBV11-2
j_gene: TRBJ2-5
CDR3aa: CASSSTGSQETQYF
CDR3nt: TGTGCCAGCAGCTCTACAGGGAGCCAAGAGACCCAGTACTTC

d_gene: TRBD2
abundance: .
v_gene: TRBV10-3
j_gene: TRBJ2-3
CDR3aa: CAISLEPAGVGDTQYF
CDR3nt: TGTGCCATCAGTCTGGAGCCCGCGGGAGTAGGAGATACGCAGTATTTT

d_gene: .
abundance: .
v_gene: TRBV20-1
j_gene: TRBJ2-3
CDR3aa: CSTRAEGEYF
CDR3nt: TGCAGTACTAGAGCAGAAGGAGAGTATTTT

d_gene: .
abundance: .
v_gene: TRBV6-5
j_gene: TRBJ1-1
CDR3aa: CASSLREGRSEAFF
CDR3nt: TGTGCCAGCAGCCTGAGGGAGGGACGGTCTGAAGCTTTCTTT

d_gene: .
abundance: .
v_gene: TRBV2
j_gene: TRBJ1-1
CDR3aa: CASSADSLLVEAFF
CDR3nt: TGTGCCAGCAGCGCCGACAGTCTCCTGGTTGAAGCTTTCTTT

d_gene: .
abundance: .
v_gene: TRBV9
j_gene: TRBJ2-7
CDR3aa: CASSVAQGYEQYF
CDR3nt: TGTGCCAGCAGCGTAGCCCAGGGCTACGAGCAGTACTTC

d_gene: .
abundance: .
v_gene: TRBV7-9
j_gene: TRBJ1-2
CDR3aa: CASSLALTGYGYTF
CDR3nt: TGTGCCAGCAGCTTAGCACTGACGGGTTATGGCTACACCTTC

d_gene: .
abundance: .
v_gene: TRBV30
j_gene: TRBJ1-6
CDR3aa: CAWESSYNSPLHF
CDR3nt: TGTGCCTGGGAGAGCTCCTATAATTCACCCCTCCACTTT

d_gene: TRBD2
abundance: .
v_gene: TRBV6-5
j_gene: TRBJ2-7
CDR3aa: CASGLAGGSYEQYF
CDR3nt: TGTGCCAGCGGGTTGGCGGGAGGTTCCTACGAGCAGTACTTC

d_gene: .
abundance: .
v_gene: TRBV7-2
j_gene: TRBJ2-1
CDR3aa: CASSLGRFNEQFF
CDR3nt: TGTGCCAGCAGCTTAGGCCGGTTCAATGAGCAGTTCTTC

d_gene: TRBD1
abundance: once
v_gene: TRBV3-1/TRBV3-2
j_gene: TRBJ2-7
CDR3aa: CASSQGSAGTAYEQYF
CDR3nt: TGTGCCAGCAGCCAAGGATCCGCCGGGACAGCCTACGAGCAGTACTTC